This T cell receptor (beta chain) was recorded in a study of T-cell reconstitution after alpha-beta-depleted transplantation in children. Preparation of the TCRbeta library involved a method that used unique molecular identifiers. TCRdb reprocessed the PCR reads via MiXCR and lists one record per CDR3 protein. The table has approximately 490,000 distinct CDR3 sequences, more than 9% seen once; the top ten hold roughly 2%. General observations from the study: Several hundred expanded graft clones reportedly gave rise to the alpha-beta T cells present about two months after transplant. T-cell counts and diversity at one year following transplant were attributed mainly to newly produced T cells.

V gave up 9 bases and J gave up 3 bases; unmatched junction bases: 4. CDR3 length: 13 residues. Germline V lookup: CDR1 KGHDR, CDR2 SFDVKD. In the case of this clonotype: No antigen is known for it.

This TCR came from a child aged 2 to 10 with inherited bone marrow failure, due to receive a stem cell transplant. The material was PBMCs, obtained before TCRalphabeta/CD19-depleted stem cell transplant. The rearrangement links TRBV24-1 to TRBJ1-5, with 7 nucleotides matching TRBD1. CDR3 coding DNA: TGTGCCACCCAAGGGACAGACAATCAGCCCCAGCATTTT. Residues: CATQGTDNQPQHF.